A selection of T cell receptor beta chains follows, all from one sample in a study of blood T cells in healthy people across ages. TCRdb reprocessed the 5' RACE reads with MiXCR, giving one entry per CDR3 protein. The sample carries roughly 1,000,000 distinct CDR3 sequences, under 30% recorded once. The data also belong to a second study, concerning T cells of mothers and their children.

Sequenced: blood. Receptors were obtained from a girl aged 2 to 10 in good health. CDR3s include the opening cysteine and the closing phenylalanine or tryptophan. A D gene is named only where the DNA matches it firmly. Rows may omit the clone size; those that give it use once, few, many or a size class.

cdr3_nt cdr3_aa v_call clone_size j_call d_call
TGCAGTGCTGTTTCTAGCGGGGGATCCTACGAGCAGTACTTC CSAVSSGGSYEQYF TRBV20-1 - TRBJ2-7 TRBD2
TGTGCCAGCAGACTGGACAGGGGGAGCTCCTATAATTCACCCCTCCACTTT CASRLDRGSSYNSPLHF TRBV2 - TRBJ1-6 TRBD1
TGTGCCAGCAGCTTAGCTGGGGGAGTACATGAAAAACTGTTTTTT CASSLAGGVHEKLFF TRBV7-8 few TRBJ1-4 -
TGTGCCAGCAGTCTTAGGACGGTAGCCAAAAACATTCAGTACTTC CASSLRTVAKNIQYF TRBV7-2 - TRBJ2-4 -
TGTGCCAGCAGCTGGACTAGCGGGAGTGGTGGGGAGACCCAGTACTTC CASSWTSGSGGETQYF TRBV7-8 - TRBJ2-5 TRBD2
TGTGCCAGCAGTTTCTACCCCGGACAGGGAAACAATCAGCCCCAGCATTTT CASSFYPGQGNNQPQHF TRBV28 - TRBJ1-5 TRBD1
TGTGCCAGCAGCTTATATCTGGGGGCAGGGGGGGAAACAGATACGCAGTATTTT CASSLYLGAGGETDTQYF TRBV7-8 - TRBJ2-3 -
TGCAGTGCTTGGGCCTACAATGAGCAGTTCTTC CSAWAYNEQFF TRBV20-1 few TRBJ2-1 -
TGTGCCAGCAGTCGTTACGGGGGAGGGGGCGTCACTGAAGCTTTCTTT CASSRYGGGGVTEAFF TRBV12-3/TRBV12-4 few TRBJ1-1 TRBD1
TGTGCCAGCAGCTTAAAGAAAATTGATGAGCAGTTCTTC CASSLKKIDEQFF TRBV5-4 few TRBJ2-1 -
TGCAGTGCTCGGAAAGTAGACTACGAGCAGTACTTC CSARKVDYEQYF TRBV20-1 - TRBJ2-7 -
TGTGCCAGCAGTTACCGGGGGCCAACTAGCGGTATGATATCGTTCTACGAGCAGTACTTC CASSYRGPTSGMISFYEQYF TRBV6-5 few TRBJ2-7 TRBD2
TGTGCCAGCGGTCAAGATAGGGACTACAATGAGCAGTTCTTC CASGQDRDYNEQFF TRBV6-4 once TRBJ2-1 -
TGTGCCAGCAGCTACATCCCGCGGGGGGGCCTTGAGACCCAGTACTTC CASSYIPRGGLETQYF TRBV7-9 few TRBJ2-5 TRBD2
TGTGCCAGCAGCCACGGGGGGACAGGGGGTGAAGCTTTCTTT CASSHGGTGGEAFF TRBV7-9 - TRBJ1-1 TRBD1
TGTGCCAGCAGTTACTACCCCGAAAACACCGGGGAGCTGTTTTTT CASSYYPENTGELFF TRBV6-5 few TRBJ2-2 -
TGTGCCAGCAGTTTATCTTTTACCGGGAGAAACGAGCAGTACTTC CASSLSFTGRNEQYF TRBV27 few TRBJ2-7 -
TGCGCCAGCAGCCAAGATCTTAGCCTTCAGACCCAGTACTTC CASSQDLSLQTQYF TRBV4-3 - TRBJ2-5 -
TGCAGTGCTGGGCGGTATCCCGCAGATACGCAGTATTTT CSAGRYPADTQYF TRBV20-1 - TRBJ2-3 -
TGTGCCAGCAGTCTTAACGCTTACAATGAGCAGTTCTTC CASSLNAYNEQFF TRBV9 - TRBJ2-1 -
TGTGCCAGCAGCCCGCCGACACGTTCCTACGAGCAGTACTTC CASSPPTRSYEQYF TRBV9 - TRBJ2-7 -
TGTGCCAGCAGCTTTGGGGCGGATTATGAAGCTTTCTTT CASSFGADYEAFF TRBV7-8 - TRBJ1-1 -
TGTGCCAGCAGCTCGGGACTAGCGGGGGGGCCCCTGGAGACCCAGTACTTC CASSSGLAGGPLETQYF TRBV7-2 few TRBJ2-5 TRBD2
TGTGCCAGTAGGGGAAACACCCCCCCGAACACTGAAGCTTTCTTT CASRGNTPPNTEAFF TRBV19 few TRBJ1-1 -
TGTGCCAGCAGCTCCGGACAGGGAGAGCAGTACTTC CASSSGQGEQYF TRBV12-3/TRBV12-4 - TRBJ2-7 TRBD1
TGCGCCAGCAGCCAAGGGGACTCTAGCCTAGTCGGTTCACCCCTCCACTTT CASSQGDSSLVGSPLHF TRBV4-1 few TRBJ1-6 -
TGTGCCAGCAGCTTAGGAAGTGGGAACGAGCAGTACTTC CASSLGSGNEQYF TRBV7-9 many TRBJ2-7 -
TGCAGCGCCAGGACAGGGACTGACTTACAAGAGACCCAGTACTTC CSARTGTDLQETQYF TRBV29-1 few TRBJ2-5 TRBD1
TGTGCCAGCGGGCAGGGTTTTGTAGATACGCAGTATTTT CASGQGFVDTQYF TRBV6-5 many TRBJ2-3 -
TGTGCCAGCAGTCTGACTAGCGGGGACTACGAACAGTACTTC CASSLTSGDYEQYF TRBV28 few TRBJ2-7 TRBD2
TGCGCCAGCAGCTTGGTCTTGGCCCAGATAGGGTTGGGCACTGAAGCTTTCTTT CASSLVLAQIGLGTEAFF TRBV5-1 - TRBJ1-1 -
TGCAGCGTTTCAGGGAATGGCTACACCTTC CSVSGNGYTF TRBV29-1 few TRBJ1-2 -
TGTGCCAGCACCTCGGCTAGCGGGGGGAACTACGAGCAGTACTTC CASTSASGGNYEQYF TRBV7-2 - TRBJ2-7 TRBD2
TGCGCCAGCAGCCCCTTTGGGTTGTCCGGGGAGCTGTTTTTT CASSPFGLSGELFF TRBV4-1 - TRBJ2-2 -
TGTGCCAGCAGCGACACGGGGGCCCGCACAGATACGCAGTATTTT CASSDTGARTDTQYF TRBV7-9 - TRBJ2-3 -
TGTGCCACCAGCAGCAGGGTAGAAGACGAGCAGTACTTC CATSSRVEDEQYF TRBV15 - TRBJ2-7 -
TGTGCCAGCAGGCCAGCAGGGTACTACGAGCAGTACTTC CASRPAGYYEQYF TRBV6-5 - TRBJ2-7 -
TGCGCCAGCAGTCTGGGGACCGCGGAGAGGCATGAGCAGTTCTTC CASSLGTAERHEQFF TRBV4-1 - TRBJ2-1 -
TGCAGCGTTGTTCTCCAGCGGAGTTACAATGAGCAGTTCTTC CSVVLQRSYNEQFF TRBV29-1 - TRBJ2-1 -
TGCAGCGTTGACCCCAGGGGAGGGTATGGCTACACCTTC CSVDPRGGYGYTF TRBV29-1 few TRBJ1-2 -
TGTGCCAGCAGCCGCGGAGGAGGGGAAGGCAATCAGCCCCAGCATTTT CASSRGGGEGNQPQHF TRBV9 - TRBJ1-5 -
TGCAGCGTTGAACTTGACAGGAACTATGGCTACACCTTC CSVELDRNYGYTF TRBV29-1 - TRBJ1-2 -
TGCAGTGCTAGAGCACTAGCGGGACTTTCCCCCGAGCAGTACTTC CSARALAGLSPEQYF TRBV20-1 - TRBJ2-7 TRBD2
TGTGCCAGCAGCTTATCGCCTCCCCCTTATGGCTACACCTTC CASSLSPPPYGYTF TRBV7-2 - TRBJ1-2 -
TGTGCCAGCAGCCCTAGGACAGGGGATACCGGGGAGCTGTTTTTT CASSPRTGDTGELFF TRBV9 few TRBJ2-2 TRBD1
TGTGCCAGCAGCGTCCTACAGGGAGGCGCTGAAGCTTTCTTT CASSVLQGGAEAFF TRBV7-2 few TRBJ1-1 -
TGTGCCAGCAGTCTGACGTGGGGGATAGGGTCGGCTAATGAAAAACTGTTTTTT CASSLTWGIGSANEKLFF TRBV6-1 - TRBJ1-4 -
TGTGCCAGCAGTTTAAGTGGCGGTACCGACCGGGGAGAGACCCAGTACTTC CASSLSGGTDRGETQYF TRBV12-3/TRBV12-4 few TRBJ2-5 -
TGTACCAGCAGCCAAGATTTTCAGGGAACCTATGGCTACACCTTC CTSSQDFQGTYGYTF TRBV3-1 few TRBJ1-2 -
TGTGCCATCAGTGGACAGAACACCGGGGAGCTGTTTTTT CAISGQNTGELFF TRBV10-3 few TRBJ2-2 -
TGCGCTTCCCGACAGGCTTCAGGGGACGAGCAGTACTTC CASRQASGDEQYF TRBV12-3/TRBV12-4 - TRBJ2-7 -
TGTGCCAGCAGCTTAGCAACGGGGACCGGGACATCTTACGAGCAGTACTTC CASSLATGTGTSYEQYF TRBV7-9 few TRBJ2-7 -
TGTGCCAGCAGTTTATTAGAGAGCTACGGGCAGTACTTC CASSLLESYGQYF TRBV27 few TRBJ2-5 -
TGTGCCAGCAGTCCCCTCGCACGACTAGCGGGAGGCGAGACCCAGTACTTC CASSPLARLAGGETQYF TRBV27 - TRBJ2-5 TRBD2
TGTGCCAGCAGTTTAGCAACTAGCGGTGGGGAAGAGACCCAGTACTTC CASSLATSGGEETQYF TRBV7-8 - TRBJ2-5 TRBD2
TGTGCCAGCAGCCCCCTTGGTCGCAGCACTGTGAAAGAGACCCAGTACTTC CASSPLGRSTVKETQYF TRBV7-9 few TRBJ2-5 -
TGTGCCATCCTGAGCACAGCGGGGTCCCAAGAGACCCAGTACTTC CAILSTAGSQETQYF TRBV10-3 - TRBJ2-5 TRBD2
TGTGCCATCGGACAGGGGATAGGAAACACCATATATTTT CAIGQGIGNTIYF TRBV10-3 - TRBJ1-3 TRBD1
TGCGCCAGCAGCTTGGCCCCGGGACAGGGGATCAACACTGAAGCTTTCTTT CASSLAPGQGINTEAFF TRBV5-1 few TRBJ1-1 TRBD1